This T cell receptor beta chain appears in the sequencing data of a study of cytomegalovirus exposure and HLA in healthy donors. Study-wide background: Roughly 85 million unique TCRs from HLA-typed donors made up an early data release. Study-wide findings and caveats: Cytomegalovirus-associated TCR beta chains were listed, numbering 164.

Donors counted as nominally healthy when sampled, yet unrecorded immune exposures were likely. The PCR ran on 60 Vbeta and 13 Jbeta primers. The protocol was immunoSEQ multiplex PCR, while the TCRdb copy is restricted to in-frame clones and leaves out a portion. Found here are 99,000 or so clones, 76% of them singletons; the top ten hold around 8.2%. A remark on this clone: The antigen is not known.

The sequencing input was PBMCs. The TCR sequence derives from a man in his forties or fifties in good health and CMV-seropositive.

The DNA of the CDR3 is TGTGCCAGCAGCTCGGGGCGACAGGGGAACACTGAAGCTTTCTTT. Its translation is CASSSGRQGNTEAFF. The genes are TRBV5-4 and TRBJ1-1; TRBD1 aligns across 7 bases. Germline CDR1 is SGHNT and CDR2 is YYREEE (reference sequence). V shed 3 bases and J 1 base; nucleotides not matched to a gene: 6. There are 15 residues in the CDR3.